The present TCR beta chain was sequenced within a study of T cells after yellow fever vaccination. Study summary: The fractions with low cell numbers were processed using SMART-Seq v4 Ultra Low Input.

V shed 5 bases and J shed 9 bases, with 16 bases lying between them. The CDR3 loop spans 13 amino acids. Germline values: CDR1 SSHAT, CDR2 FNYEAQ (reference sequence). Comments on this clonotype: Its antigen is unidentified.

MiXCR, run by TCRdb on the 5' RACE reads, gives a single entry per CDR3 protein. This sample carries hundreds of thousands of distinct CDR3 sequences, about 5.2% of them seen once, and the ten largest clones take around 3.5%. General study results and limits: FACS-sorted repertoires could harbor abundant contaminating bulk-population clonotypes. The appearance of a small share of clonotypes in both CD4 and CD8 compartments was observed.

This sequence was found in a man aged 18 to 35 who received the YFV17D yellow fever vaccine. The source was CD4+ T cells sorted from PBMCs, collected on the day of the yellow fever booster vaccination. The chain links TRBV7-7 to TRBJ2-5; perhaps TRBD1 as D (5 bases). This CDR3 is CASSRRAELAQYF. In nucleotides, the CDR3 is TGTGCCAGCAGCCGCAGGGCCGAACTGGCCCAGTACTTC.